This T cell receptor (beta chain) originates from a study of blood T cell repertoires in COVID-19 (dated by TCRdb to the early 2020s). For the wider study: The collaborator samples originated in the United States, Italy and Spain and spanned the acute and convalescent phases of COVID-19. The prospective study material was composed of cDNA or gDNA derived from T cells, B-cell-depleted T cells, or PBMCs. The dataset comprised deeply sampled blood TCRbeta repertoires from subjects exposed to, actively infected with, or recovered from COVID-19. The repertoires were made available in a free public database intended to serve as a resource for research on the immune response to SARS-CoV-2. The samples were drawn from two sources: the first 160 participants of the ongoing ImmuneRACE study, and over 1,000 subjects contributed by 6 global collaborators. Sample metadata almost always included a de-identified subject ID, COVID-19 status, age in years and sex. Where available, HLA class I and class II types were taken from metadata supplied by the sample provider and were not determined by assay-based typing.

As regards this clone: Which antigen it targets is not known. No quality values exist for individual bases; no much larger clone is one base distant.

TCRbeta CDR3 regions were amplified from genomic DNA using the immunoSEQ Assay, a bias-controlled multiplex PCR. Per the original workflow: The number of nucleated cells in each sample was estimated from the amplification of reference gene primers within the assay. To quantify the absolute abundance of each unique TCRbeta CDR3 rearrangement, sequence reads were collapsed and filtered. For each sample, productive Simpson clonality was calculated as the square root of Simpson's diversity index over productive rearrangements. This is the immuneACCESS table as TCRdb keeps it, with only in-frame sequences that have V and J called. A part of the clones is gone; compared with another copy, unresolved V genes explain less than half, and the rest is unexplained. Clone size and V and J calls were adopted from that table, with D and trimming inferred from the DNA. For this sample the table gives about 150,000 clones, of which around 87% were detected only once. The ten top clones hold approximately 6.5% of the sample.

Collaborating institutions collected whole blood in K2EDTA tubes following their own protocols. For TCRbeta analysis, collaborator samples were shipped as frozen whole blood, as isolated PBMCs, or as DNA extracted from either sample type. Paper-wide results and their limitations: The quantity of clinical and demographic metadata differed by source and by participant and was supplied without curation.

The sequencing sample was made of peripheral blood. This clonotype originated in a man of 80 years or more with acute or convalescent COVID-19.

The CDR3 amino acid sequence is: CASSLYLNGNQPQHF. The nucleotide sequence reads TGTGCCAGCAGTTTATACCTAAACGGCAATCAGCCCCAGCATTTT. The rearrangement joined TRBV27 to TRBJ1-5, with an unclear D gene assignment. V gives up 1 base and J gives up 2 bases, and the segment between their germline ends measures 9 bases. Reading from cysteine to phenylalanine, the CDR3 counts 15 amino acids. Of the read, only the CDR3 DNA is kept; its 45 bases are in frame from base 1. The germline V gene (reference sequence) sets CDR1 to MNHEY and CDR2 to SMNVEV.